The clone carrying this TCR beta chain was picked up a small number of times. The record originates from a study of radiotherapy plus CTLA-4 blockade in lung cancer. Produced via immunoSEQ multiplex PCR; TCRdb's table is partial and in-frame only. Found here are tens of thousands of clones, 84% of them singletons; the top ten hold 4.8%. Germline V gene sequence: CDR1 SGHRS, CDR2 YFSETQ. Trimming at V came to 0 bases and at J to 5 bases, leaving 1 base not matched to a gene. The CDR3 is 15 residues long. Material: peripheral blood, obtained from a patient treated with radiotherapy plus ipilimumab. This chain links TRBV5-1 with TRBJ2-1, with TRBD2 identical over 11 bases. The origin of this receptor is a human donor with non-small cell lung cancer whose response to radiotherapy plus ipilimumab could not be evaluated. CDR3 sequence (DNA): TGCGCCAGCAGCTTGGTGACTAGCGGGAACAATGAGCAGTTCTTC. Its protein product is CASSLVTSGNNEQFF.